The 5 T cell receptor beta chains in this list originate from one sample, sequenced in a study of blood T cell repertoires in COVID-19. Assay used: immunoSEQ multiplex PCR; TCRdb lists only in-frame clones, some missing. The sample includes 83,000 or so clones, roughly 86% of them seen just once. Sequencing was done on a sample of peripheral blood. The receptors come from an elderly man with active or convalescent COVID-19.

This sequence joins TRBV3-1 (or the pseudogene TRBV3-2) and TRBJ1-1, with 8 bases fitting TRBD1. The V and J ends lost 4 bases and 13 bases, in that order; junction bases with no gene match: 11. CDR3 length: 13 amino acids. Germline CDR1 is LGHDT and CDR2 is YNNKEL (reference sequence). The chain's CDR3 is CASSPDRERLVFF. Written as DNA, the CDR3 is TGTGCCAGCAGCCCGGACAGGGAGAGGTTAGTTTTCTTT.

The chain recombines TRBV10-2 with TRBJ2-6, with a possible D match to TRBD2 (5 bases). The ends were cut back, 4 bases at V and 0 bases at J, with 10 bases in the middle. CDR1 and CDR2 from the germline V gene are WSHSY and SAAADI. The CDR3 loop spans 16 amino acids. The CDR3 reads CASSGTTSSGANVLTF. The CDR3 nucleotides read TGCGCCAGCAGTGGTACAACTAGCTCTGGGGCCAACGTCCTGACTTTC.

This clone showed up just once. The rearrangement uses TRBV11-2 and TRBJ1-2; D is unclear. The CDR3 loop spans 13 amino acids. Germline V gives CDR1 SGHAT, CDR2 FQNNGV. V lost 4 bases and J 5 bases, leaving 11 bases between the germline ends. In DNA form, the CDR3 reads TGTGCCAGCAGCTCGGGTGGAAGGTATGGCTACACCTTC. Encoded protein: CASSSGGRYGYTF. Variable domain in full (rest from reference TRBV11-2 and TRBJ1-2): EAGVAQSPRYKIIEKRQSVAFWCNPISGHATLYWYQQILGQGPKLLIQFQNNGVVDDSQLPKDRFSAERLKGVDSTLKIQPAKLEDSAVYLCASSSGGRYGYTFGSGTRLTVV.

This clone was detected only a few times. The chain joins TRBV6-1 to TRBJ2-3; 8 nucleotides match TRBD2. J was trimmed by 2 bases and V by 2 bases; bases with no gene match: 3. This CDR3 is built from 15 residues. Germline V gene sequence: CDR1 MNHNS, CDR2 SASEGT. As DNA, the CDR3 is TGTGCCAGCAGTGAACTAGCGGGCTCCACAGATACGCAGTATTTT. Protein product: CASSELAGSTDTQYF.

The V and J genes are TRBV2 and TRBJ2-3, with 10 bases identical to TRBD2. V lost 4 bases, J lost 5 bases, and 6 bases stayed unmatched. The CDR3 is 15 residues long. Germline-derived CDR1 and CDR2 are SNHLY and FYNNEI. As DNA, the CDR3 is TGTGCCAGCAGTGTAGCGGGAGGAGGCGGAGATACGCAGTATTTT. This sequence encodes CASSVAGGGGDTQYF.